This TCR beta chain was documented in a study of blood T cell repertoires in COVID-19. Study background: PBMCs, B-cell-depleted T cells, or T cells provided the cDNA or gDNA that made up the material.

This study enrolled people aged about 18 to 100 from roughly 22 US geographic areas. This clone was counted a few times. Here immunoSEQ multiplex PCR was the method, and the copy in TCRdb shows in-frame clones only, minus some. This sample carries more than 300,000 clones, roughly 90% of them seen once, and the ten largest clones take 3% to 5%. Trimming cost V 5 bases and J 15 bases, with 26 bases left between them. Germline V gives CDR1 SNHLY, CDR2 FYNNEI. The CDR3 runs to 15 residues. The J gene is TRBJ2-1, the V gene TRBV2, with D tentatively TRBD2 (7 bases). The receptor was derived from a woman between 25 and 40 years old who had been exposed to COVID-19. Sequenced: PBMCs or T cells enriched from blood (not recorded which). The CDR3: CASSRINRAGEARFF. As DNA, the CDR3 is TGTGCCAGCAGTCGCATAAACAGGGCGGGGGAGGCGCGGTTCTTC.